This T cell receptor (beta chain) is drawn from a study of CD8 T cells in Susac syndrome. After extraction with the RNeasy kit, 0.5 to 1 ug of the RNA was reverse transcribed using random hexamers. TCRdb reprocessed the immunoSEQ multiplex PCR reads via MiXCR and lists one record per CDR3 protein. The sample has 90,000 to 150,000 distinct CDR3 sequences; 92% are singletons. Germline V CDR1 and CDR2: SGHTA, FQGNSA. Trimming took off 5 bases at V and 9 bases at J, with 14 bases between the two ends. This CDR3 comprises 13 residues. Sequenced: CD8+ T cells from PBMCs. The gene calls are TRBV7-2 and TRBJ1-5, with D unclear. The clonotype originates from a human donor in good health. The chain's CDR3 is CASSPGRPWPQHF. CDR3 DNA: TGTGCCAGCAGCCCCGGACGCCCTTGGCCCCAGCATTTT. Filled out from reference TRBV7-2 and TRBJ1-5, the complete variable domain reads GAGVSQSPSNKVTEKGKDVELRCDPISGHTALYWYRQSLGQGLEFLIYFQGNSAPDKSGLPSDRFSAERTGGSVSTLTIQRTQQEDSAVYLCASSPGRPWPQHFGDGTRLSIL.